The sequence of this T cell receptor (beta chain) was determined in a study of glioma-infiltrating T cells. V was trimmed by 7 bases and J by 0 bases, leaving 10 bases between them. In germline, CDR1 is MDHEN, CDR2 SYDVKM. The CDR3 runs to 14 residues. Study-wide results and caveats: CDR3 overlap between tissue and blood was very small. Above-expected tissue-blood divergence occurred in all gliomas, most in low-grade ones.

TCR alpha and beta CDR3 regions were amplified from RNA using iRepertoire nested multiplex PCR. For one-step reverse transcription and amplification, about 90-450 ng of tissue mRNA or PBMC total RNA was used. TCRdb reprocessed the multiplex PCR reads with MiXCR, giving one entry per CDR3 protein. The profile shows 44,000 or so distinct CDR3 sequences, about 20% of them singletons. This clonotype was seen ten or more times. The antigen is not known. This receptor was identified in a human donor with low-grade glioma or glioblastoma, undergoing nonglioma brain surgery, or in good health (not recorded which). The sequenced sample consisted of glioma tissue, nonneoplastic brain tissue, or PBMCs (not recorded which). The chain combines TRBV28 with TRBJ2-1, with D perhaps matching TRBD2 (6 bases). CDR3 in amino acids: CASISEGSYNEQFF. Here the CDR3 DNA reads TGTGCCAGCATATCGGAGGGCTCCTACAATGAGCAGTTCTTC.